This T cell receptor (beta chain) was identified in a study of blood T cells in healthy people across ages. Study-wide results and limits: Roughly linear declines in TCR beta diversity per million T cells occurred with age. It was the long-lived donors that had more naive CD4+ cells and higher diversity than aged donors.

Primed by a sample-barcoded 5' primer and a J-beta primer mix, a second PCR proceeded for 7 to 11 cycles. TCRdb recomputed calls from the 5' RACE reads with MiXCR, one row per CDR3 protein. The repertoire has 590,000 or so distinct CDR3 sequences, about 30% of them found once; the top ten carry approximately 15%. The length of the CDR3 is 11 residues. CDR1 is SGHTA, CDR2 FQGNSA, per germline. Isolation yielded PBMCs, at least 7 million per sample, in every case. This clonotype was observed a handful of times. Its target is unknown. A clone one base away is much larger, so this may be a read error. The rearrangement uses TRBV7-2 and TRBJ2-5; no firm D call. The source is a woman aged 80 or over in good health. Material: blood. CDR3 protein: CASSSVEPQYF. The CDR3 bases are TGTGCCAGCAGCTCCGTAGAGCCCCAGTACTTC.